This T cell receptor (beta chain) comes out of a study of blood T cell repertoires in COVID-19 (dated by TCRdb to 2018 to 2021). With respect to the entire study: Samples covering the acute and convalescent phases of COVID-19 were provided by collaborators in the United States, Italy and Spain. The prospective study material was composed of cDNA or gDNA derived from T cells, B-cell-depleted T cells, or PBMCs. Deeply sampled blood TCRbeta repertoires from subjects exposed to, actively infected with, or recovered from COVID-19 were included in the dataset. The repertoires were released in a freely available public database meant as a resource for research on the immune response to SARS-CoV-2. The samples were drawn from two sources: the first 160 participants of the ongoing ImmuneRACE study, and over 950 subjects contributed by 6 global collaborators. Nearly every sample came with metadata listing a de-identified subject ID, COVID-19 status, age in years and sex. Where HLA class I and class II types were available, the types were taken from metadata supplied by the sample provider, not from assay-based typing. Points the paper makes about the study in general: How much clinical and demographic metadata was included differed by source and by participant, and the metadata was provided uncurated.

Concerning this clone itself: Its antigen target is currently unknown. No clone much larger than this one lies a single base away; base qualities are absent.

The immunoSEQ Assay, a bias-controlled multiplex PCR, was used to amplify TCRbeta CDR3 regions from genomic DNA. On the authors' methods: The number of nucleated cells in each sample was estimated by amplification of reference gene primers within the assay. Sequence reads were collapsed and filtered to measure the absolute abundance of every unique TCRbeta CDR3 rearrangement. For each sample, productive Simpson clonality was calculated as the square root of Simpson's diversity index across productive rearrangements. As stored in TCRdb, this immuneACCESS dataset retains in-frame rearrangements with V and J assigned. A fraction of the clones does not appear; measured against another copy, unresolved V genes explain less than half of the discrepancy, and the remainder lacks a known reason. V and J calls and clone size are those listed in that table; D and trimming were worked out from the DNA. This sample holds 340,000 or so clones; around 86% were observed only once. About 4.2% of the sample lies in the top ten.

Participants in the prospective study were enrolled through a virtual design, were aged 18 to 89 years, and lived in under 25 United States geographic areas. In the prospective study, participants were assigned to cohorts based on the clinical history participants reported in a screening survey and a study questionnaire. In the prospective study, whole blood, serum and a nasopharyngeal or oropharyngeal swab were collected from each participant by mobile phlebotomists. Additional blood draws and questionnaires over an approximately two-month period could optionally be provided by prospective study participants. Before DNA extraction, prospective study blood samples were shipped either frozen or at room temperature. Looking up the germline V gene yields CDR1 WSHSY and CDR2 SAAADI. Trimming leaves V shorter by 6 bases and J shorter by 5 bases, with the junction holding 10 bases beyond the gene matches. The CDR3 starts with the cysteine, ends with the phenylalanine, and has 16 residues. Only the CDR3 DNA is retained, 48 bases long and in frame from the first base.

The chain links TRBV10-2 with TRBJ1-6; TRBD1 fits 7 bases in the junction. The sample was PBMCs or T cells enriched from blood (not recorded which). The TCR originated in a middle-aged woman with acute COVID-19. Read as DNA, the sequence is TGCGCCAGCAGCCCCCTCCCGGGACAGAATAATTCACCCCTCCACTTT. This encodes CASSPLPGQNNSPLHF.